A single sample is the source of the 16 T cell receptor beta chains below, sequenced in a study of blood T cells in healthy people across ages (dated by TCRdb to between 2015 and 2016). Library prep was done by 5' RACE. TCRdb shows the sequencer as Illumina HiSeq 2500. A second 7 to 11 cycle PCR used a sample-barcoded 5' primer and a J-beta primer mix. The public reads were run again by TCRdb, first through fastp at Q25 and then through MiXCR, and only productive beta chains were kept. Rows matching on CDR3 protein sequence are summarized as one entry with the most common DNA and genes. This sample gives 1.5 million to 2 million distinct CDR3 sequences in total; about 30% of them show up just once. The ten largest clones take up roughly 8% of the sample. The sample taken for sequencing was blood. These receptors all stem from a woman younger than 45 in good health.

The chain combines TRBV10-3 with TRBJ2-3, with 9 bases fitting TRBD2. V lost 8 bases and J lost 0; bases outside the gene matches: 9. The germline gives CDR1 ENHRY, CDR2 SYGVKD. This CDR3 comprises 16 residues. CDR3 amino acids: CAIQPGLASSTDTQYF. In DNA form, the CDR3 reads TGTGCCATCCAACCGGGACTAGCCTCTAGCACAGATACGCAGTATTTT.

This clonotype was counted a few times. The genes are TRBV28 and TRBJ1-6, with D perhaps TRBD1 (6 bases). The V gene's germline CDR1 is MDHEN and CDR2 SYDVKM. V was cut by 5 bases and J by 0 bases, with 20 bases left in between. The CDR3 loop spans 19 amino acids. DNA of the CDR3: TGTGCCAGCAGTGCCGAGGGGGTTTATACTAGCTCCTATAATTCACCCCTCCACTTT. This sequence encodes CASSAEGVYTSSYNSPLHF.

This sequence joins TRBV18 and TRBJ1-2; TRBD1 is a possible D gene (6 bases). This CDR3 is built from 15 residues. Trimming removed 3 bases at V and 3 bases at J, with 14 bases between. Germline V gives CDR1 KGHSH, CDR2 LQKENI. Here the CDR3 DNA reads TGTGCCAGCTCACCCATCACGGACAGCGACTATGGCTACACCTTC. As protein: CASSPITDSDYGYTF.

The chain is built from TRBV12-3 or TRBV12-4 and TRBJ1-6, with D possibly being TRBD1 (6 bases). The CDR3 contains 15 residues. V shed 6 bases and J shed 7 bases, with 16 bases lying between them. Written as DNA, the CDR3 is TGTGCCAGCAGACTGACAGGAGTGGACAATTCACCCCTCCACTTT. Translation gives CASRLTGVDNSPLHF.

This clonotype was detected only a few times. This may arise from a read error, as a much more abundant clone is one base away. The chain employs TRBV29-1 and TRBJ2-7, with TRBD1 matching 9 bases. Germline loops: CDR1 SQVTM, CDR2 ANQGSEA. Trimming took 7 bases from V and 6 from J; bases not matched to a gene: 7. This CDR3 is 12 amino acids long. CDR3 residues: CSAKGQGIEQYF. CDR3 bases: TGCAGCGCCAAGGGACAGGGCATCGAGCAGTACTTC.

This clonotype was observed a few times. The chain joins TRBV4-1 to TRBJ2-3; D is undetermined. The CDR3 contains 13 residues. Trimming took off 1 base at V and 4 bases at J, with 6 bases between the two ends. Germline assignment: CDR1 MGHRA and CDR2 YSYEKL. CDR3 protein: CASSQVAADTQYF. CDR3 coding DNA: TGCGCCAGCAGCCAAGTGGCCGCAGATACGCAGTATTTT.

This clonotype was recorded many times. The rearrangement uses TRBV20-1 and TRBJ2-4, with D maybe TRBD2 (6 bases). The CDR3 is made up of 14 amino acids. The germline V gene has CDR1 DFQATT and CDR2 SNEGSKA (reference sequence). Trimming took 3 bases from V and 0 from J, leaving 9 bases between them. The CDR3 reads CSASSGLAKNIQYF. The CDR3 nucleotides are TGCAGTGCTAGTAGCGGACTAGCCAAAAACATTCAGTACTTC.

The chain has TRBV29-1 and TRBJ2-2; D is perhaps TRBD2 (6 bases). Germline-derived CDR1 and CDR2 are SQVTM and ANQGSEA. Trimming removed 1 base at V and 6 bases at J, with 24 bases between. The CDR3 loop spans 18 amino acids. In DNA form, the CDR3 reads TGCAGCGTTGAAGGAGAAGGCGGGGACGAAGGGTTCGCCGGGGAGCTGTTTTTT. Its translation is CSVEGEGGDEGFAGELFF.

The chain has TRBV28 and TRBJ2-3; D uncertain. Between the trimmed V and J ends, which lost 7 bases and 9 bases, there was a span of 14 bases. The germline V gene has CDR1 MDHEN and CDR2 SYDVKM. This CDR3 contains 12 residues. The CDR3 here is CASMYPDGTQYF. In nucleotides, the CDR3 is TGTGCCAGCATGTACCCCGATGGGACGCAGTATTTT.

The CDR3 sequence is CASSLIRGGEQFF. The CDR3 region has the DNA TGCGCCAGCAGCTTGATTCGGGGCGGCGAGCAGTTCTTC. The rearrangement joins TRBV5-1 to TRBJ2-1; D is tentatively TRBD1 or TRBD2 (5 bases each). Trimming left V 1 base short and J 10 bases short, with 12 bases between. The CDR3 is 13 amino acids. Germline CDR1 is SGHRS and CDR2 is YFSETQ.

This chain connects TRBV6-5 to TRBJ2-2, with D perhaps matching TRBD2 (5 bases). V was shortened by 7 bases and J by 6 bases, with 9 bases between the two germline ends. The CDR3 has 12 amino acids. The germline V gene has CDR1 MNHEY and CDR2 SVGAGI. CDR3 in amino acids: CASTSGAGELFF. The CDR3 nucleotides read TGTGCCAGCACCAGCGGCGCCGGGGAGCTGTTTTTT.

This clonotype has just one count. V gene TRBV7-9 combines with J gene TRBJ1-2; D is ambiguous. From germline, CDR1 is SEHNR and CDR2 FQNEAQ (reference sequence). The length of the CDR3 is 13 residues. The V end lost 5 bases, the J end lost 8 bases, and 15 bases lay between the germline ends. CDR3 amino acids: CASSPGQFIGYTF. In DNA form, the CDR3 reads TGTGCCAGCAGCCCCGGGCAGTTTATAGGCTACACCTTC.

This clonotype occurred a few times. The CDR3 region is CASSLETPYRDGYTF. CDR3 bases: TGTGCCAGCAGCTTAGAGACGCCATACCGGGATGGCTACACCTTC. This chain uses TRBV7-9 with TRBJ1-2, with D hard to call. This CDR3 spans 15 amino acids. Looked up from germline, CDR1 is SEHNR and CDR2 is FQNEAQ (reference sequence). Deletions cut 1 base from V and 6 bases from J, with 15 bases between.

This clonotype was counted only a few times. This may arise from a read error, as a much more abundant clone is one base away. J is TRBJ2-5 and V is TRBV7-2; 8 positions agree with TRBD1. Germline CDR1 and CDR2: SGHTA and FQGNSA. The CDR3 length is 14 residues. Trimming took 5 bases from V and 11 from J; bases not matched to a gene: 13. The CDR3 coding sequence is TGTGCCAGCAGCGGACAGGGAAGCTCCTACGGGCAGTACTTC. It yields the protein CASSGQGSSYGQYF.

The V and J genes are TRBV5-1 and TRBJ2-5, with D perhaps being TRBD1 or TRBD2 (5 bases each). The CDR3 covers 14 residues. The V gene's germline CDR1 is SGHRS and CDR2 YFSETQ. Trimming cost V 4 bases and J 13 bases, with 23 bases left between them. CDR3 sequence: CASSLLGREYELYF. The CDR3 region has the DNA TGCGCCAGCAGCCTTCTCGGCAGGGAGTACGAGCTGTACTTC.

On this clonotype: The junction does not match germline at one end; this may be a read error. J is TRBJ2-7 and V is TRBV19; TRBD1 aligns across 8 bases. Germline V gene sequence: CDR1 LNHDA, CDR2 SQIVND (reference sequence). The CDR3 has 11 amino acids. The CDR3 nucleotides read TGTGCCGGTAGTGACAGGGGCGAGCAGTACTTC. Translation gives CAGSDRGEQYF.